This T cell receptor (beta chain) derives from a study of cytomegalovirus exposure and HLA in healthy donors. Use of 60 Vbeta and 13 Jbeta primers characterized the PCR. Original processing methods: An analysis performed later counted 70 million to 90 million unique TCR beta chains (roughly 11 million of them shared). Clones were sequenced by immunoSEQ multiplex PCR, and TCRdb holds only the in-frame ones, with some missing. V and J calls and clone size come straight from that table; D and trimming were deduced from the DNA. The sample shows about 150,000 clones, roughly 80% of them seen only once. The V and J ends lost 4 bases and 10 bases, in that order; junction bases with no gene match: 18. The CDR3 contains 17 residues. Germline V gene data show CDR1 as LNHDA and CDR2 as SQIVND (reference sequence). Study-wide results and limits: It was only CMV serostatus that was available as immune exposure information. With high specificity and sensitivity, the classifier reportedly diagnosed cytomegalovirus status. Productive status was seen about 87% or about 30% of the time for most TCR beta V segments in an earlier analysis.

Comment on this clone: Antigen unknown.

Sequencing was carried out using PBMCs. The chain couples TRBV19 to TRBJ1-5; TRBD1 aligns across 8 bases. This TCR was sampled from a male donor in good health and CMV-seronegative. CDR3 in amino acids: CASSTRQGTNLGIPQHF. CDR3 coding DNA: TGTGCCAGTAGTACAAGACAGGGGACAAACTTAGGAATCCCCCAGCATTTT. The full variable domain, rest sourced from reference TRBV19 and TRBJ1-5, is DGGITQSPKYLFRKEGQNVTLSCEQNLNHDAMYWYRQDPGQGLRLIYYSQIVNDFQKGDIAEGYSVSREKKESFPLTVTSAQKNPTAFYLCASSTRQGTNLGIPQHFGDGTRLSIL.